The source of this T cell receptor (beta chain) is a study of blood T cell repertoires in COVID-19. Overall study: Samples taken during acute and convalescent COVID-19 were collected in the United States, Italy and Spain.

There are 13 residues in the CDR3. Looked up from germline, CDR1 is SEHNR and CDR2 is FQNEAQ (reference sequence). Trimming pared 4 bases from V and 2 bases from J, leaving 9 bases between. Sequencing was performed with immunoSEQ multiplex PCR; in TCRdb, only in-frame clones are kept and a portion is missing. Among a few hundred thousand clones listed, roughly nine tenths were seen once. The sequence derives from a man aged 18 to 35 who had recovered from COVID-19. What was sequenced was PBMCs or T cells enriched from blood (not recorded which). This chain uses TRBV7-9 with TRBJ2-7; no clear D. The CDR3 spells CASSSSMTYEQYF. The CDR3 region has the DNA TGTGCCAGCAGCTCGAGTATGACCTACGAGCAGTACTTC.